A single T cell receptor beta chain is shown here with its context. The data belong to a study of low-dose radiotherapy and immunotherapy resistance in tumors. V dropped 6 bases and J dropped 0 bases, with 17 bases sitting between them. Looked up from germline, CDR1 is SNHLY and CDR2 is FYNNEI. The CDR3 is 16 amino acids. Priming of first-strand cDNA relied on TRAV- and TRBV-specific primers (covering alpha and beta chains). TCRs were amplified for about 18 PCR cycles with a constant-region primer and V-primer adapter. TCRdb used MiXCR to reprocess the reads, holding one entry per CDR3 protein. This sample carries 12,000 or so distinct CDR3 sequences, about four fifths of them seen once, and the ten largest clones take 3.4%.

The clonotype originates from a human donor with advanced metastatic prostate, ovarian, gallbladder or colorectal cancer (not recorded which). This table probably holds off-target reads from a library built for another chain. The chain couples TRBV2 to TRBJ1-1, with D perhaps matching TRBD1 (5 bases). The CDR3 spells CASRIDSSSMNTEAFF. The CDR3 DNA is TGTGCCAGCAGGATTGACAGTAGCTCCATGAACACTGAAGCTTTCTTT.